The 28 T cell receptor beta chains presented below share a single source sample, sequenced in a study of cytomegalovirus exposure and HLA in healthy donors. The PCR contained 60 Vbeta and 13 Jbeta primers. TCRdb keeps only in-frame clones here, not all; method: immunoSEQ multiplex PCR. The sample has about 52,000 clones, over 60% seen once. Sequences were obtained from PBMCs. The receptors come from a woman in her forties or fifties in good health and CMV-seronegative.

The gene calls are TRBV6-1 and TRBJ1-1; weak D call: TRBD1 (5 bases). Germline values: CDR1 MNHNS, CDR2 SASEGT. The CDR3 length is 14 residues. Trimming pared 1 base from V and 5 bases from J, leaving 11 bases between. CDR3 protein: CASSEVGGRTEAFF. The CDR3 DNA sequence: TGTGCCAGCAGTGAAGTGGGGGGGAGGACTGAAGCTTTCTTT.

The chain combines TRBV7-9 with TRBJ1-2, with D possibly TRBD1 on 5 matching bases. Germline V gives CDR1 SEHNR, CDR2 FQNEAQ (reference sequence). The CDR3 sequence is 13 residues long. The ends were cut back, 3 bases at V and 3 bases at J, with 8 bases in the middle. The CDR3 nucleotides are TGTGCCAGCAGCTTCGGGGGTGACTATGGCTACACCTTC. The encoded protein is CASSFGGDYGYTF.

The chain recombines TRBV6-5 with TRBJ2-7, with TRBD2 matching 10 bases. The junction had 3 bases not matched to a gene; V was cut back by 2 bases and J by 2 bases. The CDR3 has 15 residues. In germline, CDR1 is MNHEY, CDR2 SVGAGI. In nucleotides, the CDR3 is TGTGCCAGCAGTTACGGGACTAGCGTACCCTACGAGCAGTACTTC. Translation: CASSYGTSVPYEQYF.

This sequence joins TRBV10-3 and TRBJ2-7, with a possible D match to TRBD1 (6 bases). This CDR3 spans 13 amino acids. CDR1 is ENHRY, CDR2 SYGVKD, per germline. V dropped 8 bases and J dropped 4 bases, with 15 bases sitting between them. The chain's CDR3 is CAISRGGRYEQYF. The CDR3 region has the DNA TGTGCCATCTCCCGTGGGGGCAGGTACGAGCAGTACTTC.

The chain uses TRBV28 and TRBJ2-2; tentatively, D is TRBD1 (5 bases). The V gene's germline CDR1 is MDHEN and CDR2 SYDVKM. Trimming pared 5 bases from V and 6 bases from J, leaving 10 bases between. This CDR3 has 13 amino acids. As DNA, the CDR3 is TGTGCCAGCAGTCTGACAGTCCCCGGGGAGCTGTTTTTT. This gives the protein CASSLTVPGELFF.

This chain connects TRBV28 to TRBJ1-1; D not certain. Trimming pared 10 bases from V and 6 bases from J, leaving 21 bases between. Germline lookup yields CDR1 MDHEN and CDR2 SYDVKM. The CDR3 covers 14 residues. The CDR3 bases are TGTGCCACCCGAAGACCGGGATTACGGCCTGAAGCTTTCTTT. Translation gives CATRRPGLRPEAFF.

This chain joins TRBV6-5 and TRBJ1-1; tentative D call: TRBD1 (5 bases). The CDR3 contains 15 residues. V lost 4 bases and J 7 bases, leaving 19 bases between the germline ends. Germline V gene sequence: CDR1 MNHEY, CDR2 SVGAGI. CDR3 sequence (DNA): TGTGCCAGCAGTTCAGCGGGACTTTCGTGGGATGAAGCTTTCTTT. Translation: CASSSAGLSWDEAFF.

The V and J genes are TRBV7-9 and TRBJ2-1, with D possibly matching TRBD1 (6 bases). The V and J ends lost 5 bases and 13 bases respectively, with 18 bases between them. Looked up from germline, CDR1 is SEHNR and CDR2 is FQNEAQ (reference sequence). CDR3 length: 13 residues. The CDR3 nucleotides read TGTGCCAGCAGCGCTCCGGGACACCAAAGCCAGTTCTTC. It codes for CASSAPGHQSQFF.

The chain couples TRBV29-1 to TRBJ1-2; 7 bases fit TRBD1. This CDR3 contains 13 residues. The V and J ends lost 6 bases and 3 bases, in that order; junction bases with no gene match: 7. Germline-derived CDR1 and CDR2 are SQVTM and ANQGSEA. The CDR3 nucleotides read TGCAGCGTACTAACCGGGACAGACTATGGCTACACCTTC. It yields the protein CSVLTGTDYGYTF. Full variable domain (missing parts from reference TRBV29-1 and TRBJ1-2): SAVISQKPSRDICQRGTSLTIQCQVDSQVTMMFWYRQQPGQSLTLIATANQGSEATYESGFVIDKFPISRPNLTFSTLTVSNMSPEDSSIYLCSVLTGTDYGYTFGSGTRLTVV.

The gene calls are TRBV19 and TRBJ1-1; TRBD1 might be the D (5 bases). V was shortened by 9 bases and J by 7 bases, with 15 bases between the two germline ends. The CDR3 spans 12 residues. Germline V CDR1 and CDR2: LNHDA, SQIVND (reference sequence). CDR3 in amino acids: CASSQGVSEAFF. CDR3 coding DNA: TGTGCCAGCTCCCAGGGTGTTAGTGAAGCTTTCTTT.

This clone came up once. The chain is built from TRBV7-9 and TRBJ2-3; a possible D gene is TRBD2 (6 bases). The CDR3 is made up of 13 amino acids. V was pared by 11 bases and J by 1 base, with 13 bases between. The V gene's germline CDR1 is SEHNR and CDR2 FQNEAQ (reference sequence). The CDR3 DNA reads TGTGCCGTGAGGGAGGACCGCACAGATACGCAGTATTTT. It codes for CAVREDRTDTQYF.

This rearrangement joins TRBV4-1 to TRBJ2-5; 7 nucleotides line up with TRBD1. V gave up 2 bases and J gave up 2 bases; unmatched junction bases: 8. The CDR3 runs to 16 residues. Germline V lookup: CDR1 MGHRA, CDR2 YSYEKL. The DNA of the CDR3 is TGCGCCAGCAGCCAACCTGGGACAGCAAATCAAGAGACCCAGTACTTC. The encoded protein is CASSQPGTANQETQYF.

The CDR3 sequence is CASSPSEAQETQYF. The CDR3 DNA is TGTGCCAGCAGCCCCTCCGAAGCGCAAGAGACCCAGTACTTC. V and J are TRBV7-9 and TRBJ2-5; D is ambiguous. V was cut by 5 bases and J by 2 bases, with 12 bases left in between. The CDR3 spans 14 residues. CDR1 and CDR2 from the germline V gene are SEHNR and FQNEAQ (reference sequence).

This clone was observed a handful of times. The chain has TRBV18 and TRBJ1-1; weak D call: TRBD1 (6 bases). Germline CDR1 reads KGHSH; CDR2 reads LQKENI. The CDR3 consists of 15 residues. Trimming cost V 2 bases and J 3 bases, with 13 bases left between them. The CDR3 protein is CASSPSQGLDTEAFF. The CDR3 DNA reads TGTGCCAGCTCACCATCTCAGGGGCTCGACACTGAAGCTTTCTTT.

CDR3 nucleotides: TGTGCCAGCAGTGTCTCTGCGAATGAGGCTTACGAGCAGTACTTC. Its protein product is CASSVSANEAYEQYF. This sequence joins TRBV6-1 and TRBJ2-7; D uncertain. Trimming stripped 4 bases from V and 4 bases from J, with 17 bases between. The CDR3 is made up of 15 amino acids. Germline V gene data show CDR1 as MNHNS and CDR2 as SASEGT.

V usage is TRBV4-3 and J usage is TRBJ2-7; TRBD1 is a possible D gene (6 bases). CDR3 length: 15 residues. Germline V lookup: CDR1 LGHNA, CDR2 YSLEER. Trimming cost V 0 bases and J 4 bases, with 13 bases left between them. The CDR3 DNA follows: TGCGCCAGCAGCCAAGATTGGACAGTCCCGTACGAGCAGTACTTC. Translation: CASSQDWTVPYEQYF.

The chain uses TRBV2 and TRBJ2-5; weak D call: TRBD1 (5 bases). This CDR3 has 11 amino acids. Between the trimmed V and J ends, which lost 7 bases and 5 bases, there was a span of 8 bases. Germline lookup yields CDR1 SNHLY and CDR2 FYNNEI. As DNA, the CDR3 is TGTGCCAGCAACCGACAGGAGACCCAGTACTTC. Residues: CASNRQETQYF.

The chain carries TRBV5-1 and TRBJ2-7; TRBD2 aligns across 13 bases. V lost 4 bases, J lost 1 base, and 5 bases stayed unmatched. The V gene's germline CDR1 is SGHRS and CDR2 YFSETQ. CDR3 length equals 16 residues. Here the CDR3 reads CASSKGLAGSSYEQYF. CDR3 DNA sequence: TGCGCCAGCAGCAAGGGACTAGCGGGGAGTTCCTACGAGCAGTACTTC.

The chain joins TRBV5-1 to TRBJ2-7; TRBD1 matches 7 bases. V dropped 4 bases and J dropped 7; count of bases not matched to a gene: 11. CDR3 length equals 14 residues. Germline V lookup: CDR1 SGHRS, CDR2 YFSETQ. CDR3 DNA sequence: TGCGCCAGCAGCGTAAACAGGGGAGCGTGGGAGCAGTACTTC. Protein product: CASSVNRGAWEQYF.

The rearrangement links TRBV10-3 to TRBJ2-7, with 11 bases fitting TRBD1. Germline assignment: CDR1 ENHRY and CDR2 SYGVKD. After removal of 11 bases from V and 3 bases from J, the junction contained 3 bases not matched to a gene. The CDR3 loop spans 12 amino acids. The CDR3 DNA reads TGTGCCTCAGGGACAGGGGGCTACGAGCAGTACTTC. It codes for CASGTGGYEQYF.

This chain connects TRBV7-8 to TRBJ1-5, with TRBD1 as a possible D gene (5 bases). V was pared by 4 bases and J by 7 bases, with 14 bases between. The CDR3 is 14 amino acids. Germline-derived CDR1 and CDR2 are SGHVS and FQNEAQ. CDR3 region: CASSSPGAGQPQHF. Here the CDR3 DNA reads TGTGCCAGCAGCTCCCCTGGGGCTGGGCAGCCCCAGCATTTT.

CDR3 in DNA: TGTGCCAGCAGTTCGGAGGCCAATGAAAAACTGTTTTTT. It specifies CASSSEANEKLFF. The chain joins TRBV28 to TRBJ1-4, with D hard to call. Trimming shortened V by 4 bases and J by 5 bases, and 8 bases separated the two germline ends. Per germline, CDR1 MDHEN and CDR2 SYDVKM. The CDR3 loop spans 13 amino acids.

The table lists this clone with a few counts. The chain combines TRBV5-4 with TRBJ2-2; D is possibly TRBD1 (6 bases). Between the trimmed V and J ends, which lost 4 bases and 6 bases, there was a span of 16 bases. This CDR3 region has 15 residues. CDR1 is SGHNT, CDR2 YYREEE, per germline (reference sequence). CDR3 loop: CASSGGSTGSGELFF. The CDR3 DNA is TGTGCCAGCAGCGGGGGATCTACAGGGTCCGGGGAGCTGTTTTTT.

This chain connects TRBV2 to TRBJ1-1; D is unresolved. Trimming shortened V by 1 base and J by 1 base, and 7 bases separated the two germline ends. Germline CDR1 and CDR2: SNHLY and FYNNEI. This CDR3 contains 14 residues. The CDR3 DNA is TGTGCCAGCAGTGAAGGGGGAGGGAACACTGAAGCTTTCTTT. Amino acid sequence: CASSEGGGNTEAFF. Based on the CDR3 plus reference TRBV2 and TRBJ1-1, the full variable domain is EPEVTQTPSHQVTQMGQEVILRCVPISNHLYFYWYRQILGQKVEFLVSFYNNEISEKSEIFDDQFSVERPDGSNFTLKIRSTKLEDSAMYFCASSEGGGNTEAFFGQGTRLTVV.

This clone was detected only a few times. The chain links TRBV7-9 to TRBJ2-5; possible D gene TRBD2, 6 bases. Trimming shortened V by 0 bases and J by 4 bases, and 15 bases separated the two germline ends. The CDR3 covers 16 residues. Per the germline V gene, CDR1 is SEHNR and CDR2 is FQNEAQ (reference sequence). CDR3 DNA sequence: TGTGCCAGCAGCTTAGCTACGGGAGTCAGAATAGAGACCCAGTACTTC. It encodes CASSLATGVRIETQYF. Full variable domain (missing parts from reference TRBV7-9 and TRBJ2-5): DTGVSQNPRHKITKRGQNVTFRCDPISEHNRLYWYRQTLGQGPEFLTYFQNEAQLEKSRLLSDRFSAERPKGSFSTLEIQRTEQGDSAMYLCASSLATGVRIETQYFGPGTRLLVL.

V is TRBV5-6 and J is TRBJ2-1; TRBD1 is a possible D gene (5 bases). The CDR3 is 16 residues long. Germline V lookup: CDR1 SGHDT, CDR2 YYEEEE. The ends were cut back, 1 base at V and 1 base at J, with 12 bases in the middle. The CDR3 sequence is CASSLTGILSYNEQFF. DNA of the CDR3: TGTGCCAGCAGCTTGACAGGAATTCTATCCTACAATGAGCAGTTCTTC.

Comment on this clone: The sample carries other DNA sequences with the same CDR3. This chain connects TRBV6-1 to TRBJ1-2, with a possible D match to TRBD1 (6 bases). CDR1 and CDR2 (germline): MNHNS, SASEGT. The V end was cut by 2 bases, the J end by 7 bases, with 14 bases between. CDR3 size: 14 residues. The CDR3 nucleotides are TGTGCCAGCAGTGAATATGGGGCAGGGGCTGGCTACACCTTC. Translation gives CASSEYGAGAGYTF.

The rearrangement uses TRBV7-9 and TRBJ2-3; D perhaps matches TRBD2 (6 bases). V lost 5 bases and J 2 bases, leaving 14 bases between the germline ends. Per the germline V gene, CDR1 is SEHNR and CDR2 is FQNEAQ (reference sequence). The CDR3 is made up of 15 amino acids. CDR3 sequence reads: CASSTLGDFTDTQYF. CDR3 DNA: TGTGCCAGCAGCACACTTGGGGACTTCACAGATACGCAGTATTTT.